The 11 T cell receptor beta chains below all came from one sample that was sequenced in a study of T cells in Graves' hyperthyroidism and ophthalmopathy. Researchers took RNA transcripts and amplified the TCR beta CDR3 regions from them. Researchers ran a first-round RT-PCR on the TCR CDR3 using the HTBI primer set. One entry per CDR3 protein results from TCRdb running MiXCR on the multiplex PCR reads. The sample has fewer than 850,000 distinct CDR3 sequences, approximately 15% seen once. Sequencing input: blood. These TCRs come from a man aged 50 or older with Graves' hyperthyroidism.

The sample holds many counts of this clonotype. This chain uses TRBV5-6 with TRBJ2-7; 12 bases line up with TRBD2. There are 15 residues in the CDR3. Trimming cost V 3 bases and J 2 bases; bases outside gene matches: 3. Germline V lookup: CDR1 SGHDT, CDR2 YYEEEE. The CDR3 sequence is CASSYRTSGTYEQYF. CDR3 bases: TGTGCCAGCAGCTACCGGACTAGCGGGACCTACGAGCAGTACTTC.

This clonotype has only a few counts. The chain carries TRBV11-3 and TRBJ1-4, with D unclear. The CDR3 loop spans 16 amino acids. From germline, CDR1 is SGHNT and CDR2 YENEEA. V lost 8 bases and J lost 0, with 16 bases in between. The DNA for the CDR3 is TGTGCCAGCTACAGCTTTCAAGGCGCAACTAATGAAAAACTGTTTTTT. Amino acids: CASYSFQGATNEKLFF.

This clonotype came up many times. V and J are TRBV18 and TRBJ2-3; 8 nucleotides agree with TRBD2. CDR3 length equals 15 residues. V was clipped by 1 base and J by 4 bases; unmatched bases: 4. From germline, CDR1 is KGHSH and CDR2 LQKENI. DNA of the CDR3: TGTGCCAGCTCACCACGCACAGCGGGAGCAGATACGCAGTATTTT. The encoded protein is CASSPRTAGADTQYF.

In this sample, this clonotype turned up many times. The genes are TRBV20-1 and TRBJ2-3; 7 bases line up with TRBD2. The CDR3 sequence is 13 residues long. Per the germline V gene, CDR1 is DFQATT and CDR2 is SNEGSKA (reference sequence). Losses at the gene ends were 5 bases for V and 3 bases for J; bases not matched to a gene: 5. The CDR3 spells CSAPWTRTDTQYF. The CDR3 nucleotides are TGCAGTGCTCCATGGACTAGGACAGATACGCAGTATTTT.

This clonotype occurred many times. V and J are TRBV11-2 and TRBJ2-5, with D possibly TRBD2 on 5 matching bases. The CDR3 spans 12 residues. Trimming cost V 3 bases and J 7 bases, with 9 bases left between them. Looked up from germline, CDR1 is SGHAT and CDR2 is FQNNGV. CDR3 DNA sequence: TGTGCCAGCAGCTTCGAGGGTTTGACCCAGTACTTC. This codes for CASSFEGLTQYF.

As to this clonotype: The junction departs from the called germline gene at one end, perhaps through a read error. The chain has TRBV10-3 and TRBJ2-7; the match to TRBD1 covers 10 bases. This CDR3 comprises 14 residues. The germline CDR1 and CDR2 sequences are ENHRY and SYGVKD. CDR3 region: CAIRNRQGAYEQCF. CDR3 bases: TGTGCCATCAGAAATCGACAGGGGGCTTACGAGCAGTGCTTC.

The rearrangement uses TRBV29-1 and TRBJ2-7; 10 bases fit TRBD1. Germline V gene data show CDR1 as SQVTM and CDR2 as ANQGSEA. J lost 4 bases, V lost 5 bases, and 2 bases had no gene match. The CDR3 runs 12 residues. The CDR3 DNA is TGCAGCGTTTTGGGACAGGGGTACGAGCAGTACTTC. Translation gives CSVLGQGYEQYF.

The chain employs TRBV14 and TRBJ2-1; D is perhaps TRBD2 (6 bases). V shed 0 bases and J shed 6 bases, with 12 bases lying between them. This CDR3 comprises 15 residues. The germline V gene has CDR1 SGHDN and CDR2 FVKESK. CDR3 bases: TGTGCCAGCAGCCAAGAGCGGGGATTGTCCAATGAGCAGTTCTTC. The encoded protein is CASSQERGLSNEQFF.

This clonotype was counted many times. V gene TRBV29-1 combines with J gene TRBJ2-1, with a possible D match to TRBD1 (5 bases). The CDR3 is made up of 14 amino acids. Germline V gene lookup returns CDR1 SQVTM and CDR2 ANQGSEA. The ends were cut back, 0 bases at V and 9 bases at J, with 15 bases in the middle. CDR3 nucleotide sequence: TGCAGCGTTGAAGATCCCCAGGGCGGTCTTGAGCAGTTCTTC. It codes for CSVEDPQGGLEQFF.

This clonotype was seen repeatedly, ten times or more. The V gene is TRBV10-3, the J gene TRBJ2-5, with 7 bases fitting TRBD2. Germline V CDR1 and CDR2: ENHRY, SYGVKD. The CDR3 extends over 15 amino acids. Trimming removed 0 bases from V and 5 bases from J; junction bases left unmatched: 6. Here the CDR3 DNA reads TGTGCCATCAGTGAGTCCCCCAGGGAGGGGGAGACCCAGTACTTC. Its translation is CAISESPREGETQYF.

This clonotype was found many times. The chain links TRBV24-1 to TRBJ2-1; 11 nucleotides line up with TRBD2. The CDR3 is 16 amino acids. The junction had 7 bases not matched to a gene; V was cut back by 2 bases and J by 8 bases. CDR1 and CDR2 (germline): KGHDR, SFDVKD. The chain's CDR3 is CATSDYSGRALDEQFF. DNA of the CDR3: TGTGCCACCAGTGATTATAGCGGGAGGGCCTTGGATGAGCAGTTCTTC.